The entry that follows covers one T cell receptor (beta chain) sequence. This specimen belongs to a study of control samples from healthy donors and cancer patients. Some clones are missing from TCRdb's copy, which holds only in-frame ones; the method was immunoSEQ multiplex PCR. The sample lists about 160,000 clones, around 96% occurring once. The CDR3 extends over 16 amino acids. Trimming cost V 0 bases and J 0 bases, with 11 bases left between them. The germline gives CDR1 MNHEY, CDR2 SMNVEV (reference sequence). This TCR was sampled from a woman between 25 and 40 years old in good health. The sequencing input was blood. The rearrangement joins TRBV27 to TRBJ1-1; D is unclear. This CDR3 is CASSLSRTGLNTEAFF. The CDR3 nucleotides are TGTGCCAGCAGTTTATCGAGAACCGGATTGAACACTGAAGCTTTCTTT.